This T cell receptor beta chain was documented in a study of T cells after yellow fever vaccination. On the study more broadly: With SMART-Seq v4 Ultra Low Input, the fractions containing low cell numbers were prepared. Study-wide points: Subsequent to the booster, the majority of primary-vaccination clones reappeared (around 95% CD4, 88% CD8). Secondary responses were weaker yet peaked faster, day 5 versus 15.

5'RACE template switching added a universal primer site and UMIs to TCR cDNA. TCRdb used MiXCR to reprocess the 5' RACE reads, holding one entry per CDR3 protein. The sample contains hundreds of thousands of distinct CDR3 sequences, 18% of which appear only once. The table lists this clonotype with a few counts. Its antigen is as yet unknown. The CDR3 contains 14 residues. The junction had 8 bases not matched to a gene; V was cut back by 6 bases and J by 4 bases. Germline loops: CDR1 SGHAT, CDR2 FQNNGV. The rearrangement uses TRBV11-2 and TRBJ1-1; 7 nucleotides align to TRBD1. The receptor was isolated from a man aged 18 to 29 who received the YFV17D yellow fever vaccine. The material was PBMCs, obtained before the yellow fever booster vaccination. The DNA for the CDR3 is TGTGCCAGCAGTCCCAACAGGGGAGGCACTGAAGCTTTCTTT. It translates to CASSPNRGGTEAFF. Looking up the rest from reference TRBV11-2 and TRBJ1-1 gives the full variable domain: EAGVAQSPRYKIIEKRQSVAFWCNPISGHATLYWYQQILGQGPKLLIQFQNNGVVDDSQLPKDRFSAERLKGVDSTLKIQPAKLEDSAVYLCASSPNRGGTEAFFGQGTRLTVV.